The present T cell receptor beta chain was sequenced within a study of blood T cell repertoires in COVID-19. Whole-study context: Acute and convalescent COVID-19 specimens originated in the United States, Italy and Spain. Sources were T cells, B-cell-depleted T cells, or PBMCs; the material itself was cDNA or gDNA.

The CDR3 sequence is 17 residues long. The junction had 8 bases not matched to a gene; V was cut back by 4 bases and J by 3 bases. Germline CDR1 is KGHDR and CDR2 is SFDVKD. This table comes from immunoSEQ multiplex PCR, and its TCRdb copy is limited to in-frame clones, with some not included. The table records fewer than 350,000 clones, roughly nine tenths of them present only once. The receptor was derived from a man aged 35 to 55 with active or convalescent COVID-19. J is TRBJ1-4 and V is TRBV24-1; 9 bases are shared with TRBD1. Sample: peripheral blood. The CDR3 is CATSDPPGQGSNEKLFF. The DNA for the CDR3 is TGTGCCACCAGTGACCCGCCGGGACAGGGTTCTAATGAAAAACTGTTTTTT.